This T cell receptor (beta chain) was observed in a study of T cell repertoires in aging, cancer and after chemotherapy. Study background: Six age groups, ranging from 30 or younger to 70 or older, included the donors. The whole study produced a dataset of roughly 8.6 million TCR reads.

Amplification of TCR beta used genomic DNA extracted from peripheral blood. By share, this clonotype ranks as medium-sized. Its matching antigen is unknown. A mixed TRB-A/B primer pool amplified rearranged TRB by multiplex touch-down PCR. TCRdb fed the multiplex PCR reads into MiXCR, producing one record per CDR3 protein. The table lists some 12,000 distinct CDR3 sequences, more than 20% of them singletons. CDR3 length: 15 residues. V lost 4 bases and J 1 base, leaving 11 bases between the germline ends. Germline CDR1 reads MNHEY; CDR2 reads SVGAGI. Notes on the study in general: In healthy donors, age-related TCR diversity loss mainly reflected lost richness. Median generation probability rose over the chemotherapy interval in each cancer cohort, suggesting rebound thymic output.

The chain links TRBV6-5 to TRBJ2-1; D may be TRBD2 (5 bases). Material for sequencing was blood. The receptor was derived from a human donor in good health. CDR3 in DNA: TGTGCCAGCAGTTCCGTAGGGAGTTCCTACAATGAGCAGTTCTTC. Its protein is CASSSVGSSYNEQFF.